Below, 30 T cell receptor beta chains from the same sample are listed, as sequenced in a study of cytomegalovirus exposure and HLA in healthy donors. PCR employed 60 Vbeta and 13 Jbeta primers. Produced via immunoSEQ multiplex PCR; TCRdb's table is partial and in-frame only. The sample has 90,000 or so clones; roughly four fifths are singletons. Sequencing was performed on PBMCs. These receptors were collected from a man younger than 40 in good health and CMV-seropositive.

The rearrangement uses TRBV28 and TRBJ1-1; no clear D gene. Deletions cut 6 bases from V and 5 bases from J, with 10 bases between. From germline, CDR1 is MDHEN and CDR2 SYDVKM. This CDR3 has 12 residues. CDR3 bases: TGTGCCAGCAGCACGCCCGGGACTGAAGCTTTCTTT. Amino acids: CASSTPGTEAFF. The full variable domain, completed using reference TRBV28 and TRBJ1-1, is DVKVTQSSRYLVKRTGEKVFLECVQDMDHENMFWYRQDPGLGLRLIYFSYDVKMKEKGDIPEGYSVSREKKERFSLILESASTNQTSMYLCASSTPGTEAFFGQGTRLTVV.

The chain employs TRBV7-8 and TRBJ2-1, with 12 bases identical to TRBD2. The CDR3 spans 18 residues. Germline V gene data show CDR1 as SGHVS and CDR2 as FQNEAQ. The J segment lost 0 bases and the V segment lost 7 bases, leaving 10 bases of the junction unmatched. CDR3 in amino acids: CASNPGLAGLSSYNEQFF. The CDR3 nucleotides are TGTGCCAGCAATCCGGGACTAGCGGGTTTGAGCTCCTACAATGAGCAGTTCTTC.

The rearrangement links TRBV6-4 to TRBJ2-1, with 9 bases aligning to TRBD2. The germline V gene has CDR1 MRHNA and CDR2 SNTAGT. This CDR3 has 18 amino acids. V shed 0 bases and J 9 bases; nucleotides not matched to a gene: 15. CDR3 protein: CASSDSPGLAGPPLEQFF. Written as DNA, the CDR3 is TGTGCCAGCAGTGACTCACCCGGGCTAGCGGGGCCCCCCCTTGAGCAGTTCTTC.

This chain uses TRBV4-3 with TRBJ2-1; 10 bases agree with TRBD2. From germline, CDR1 is LGHNA and CDR2 YSLEER. The CDR3 is 18 residues long. Trimming took 3 bases from V and 6 from J; bases not matched to a gene: 14. The CDR3 DNA reads as TGCGCCAGCAGCCAGGAGAAGGCTAGCGGGAGTATCAGCAATGAGCAGTTCTTC. This encodes CASSQEKASGSISNEQFF.

The J gene is TRBJ2-3, the V gene TRBV28; TRBD2 aligns across 10 bases. The J segment lost 1 base and the V segment lost 7 bases, leaving 8 bases of the junction unmatched. The CDR3 has 16 amino acids. In germline, CDR1 is MDHEN, CDR2 SYDVKM. The CDR3 DNA reads as TGTGCCAGCAAGAAGACTAGCGGGTCGCGCACAGATACGCAGTATTTT. Its protein product is CASKKTSGSRTDTQYF.

The V and J genes are TRBV9 and TRBJ1-3; D is unresolved. CDR3 length: 17 amino acids. Germline CDR1 is SGDLS and CDR2 is YYNGEE. Trimming pared 4 bases from V and 0 bases from J, leaving 17 bases between. Written as DNA, the CDR3 is TGTGCCAGCAGCCCACTGGGAGGTTCCTTCTCTGGAAACACCATATATTTT. As protein: CASSPLGGSFSGNTIYF. The full variable domain, with the rest looked up from reference TRBV9 and TRBJ1-3, is DSGVTQTPKHLITATGQRVTLRCSPRSGDLSVYWYQQSLDQGLQFLIQYYNGEERAKGNILERFSAQQFPDLHSELNLSSLELGDSALYFCASSPLGGSFSGNTIYFGEGSWLTVV.

V and J are TRBV5-1 and TRBJ2-2, with TRBD2 matching 7 bases. Germline V CDR1 and CDR2: SGHRS, YFSETQ. V was pared by 1 base and J by 1 base, with 1 base of the junction left unmatched. This CDR3 region has 15 residues. DNA for the CDR3: TGCGCCAGCAGCTTGCCTAGCGGGAACACCGGGGAGCTGTTTTTT. Translated, it gives CASSLPSGNTGELFF.

This rearrangement joins TRBV11-3 to TRBJ2-7, with a tentative D call TRBD1 (6 bases). Germline V gene sequence: CDR1 SGHNT, CDR2 YENEEA. The length of the CDR3 is 15 residues. Trimming removed 3 bases at V and 3 bases at J, with 15 bases between. The CDR3 spells CASSFAGDMNYEQYF. CDR3 nucleotide sequence: TGTGCCAGCAGCTTTGCTGGGGACATGAACTACGAGCAGTACTTC.

The chain has TRBV4-1 and TRBJ1-5; the D is unclear. Trimming stripped 5 bases from V and 3 bases from J, with 17 bases between. This CDR3 comprises 16 residues. Germline CDR1 reads MGHRA; CDR2 reads YSYEKL. The CDR3 DNA sequence: TGCGCCAGCAGCTCAAACCCGAGGGTGTCCAATCAGCCCCAGCATTTT. The encoded protein is CASSSNPRVSNQPQHF.

This chain uses TRBV7-2 with TRBJ2-2, with D possibly being TRBD1 (5 bases). V was pared by 1 base and J by 2 bases, with 17 bases between. The CDR3 is 18 residues long. CDR1 is SGHTA, CDR2 FQGNSA, per germline. This CDR3 reads CASSLVRSARTNTGELFF. The CDR3 nucleotides read TGTGCCAGCAGCTTAGTACGAAGCGCCAGGACAAACACCGGGGAGCTGTTTTTT.

This chain connects TRBV12-5 to TRBJ2-2, with 12 bases lining up with TRBD2. Looked up from germline, CDR1 is LGHNT and CDR2 is FRNRAP. The CDR3 is 16 amino acids. V dropped 3 bases and J dropped 6; count of bases not matched to a gene: 5. The CDR3: CASGFGLAGRPGELFF. The CDR3 region has the DNA TGTGCTAGTGGTTTCGGACTAGCGGGACGTCCCGGGGAGCTGTTTTTT.

The chain combines TRBV2 with TRBJ2-3, with TRBD2 matching over 12 bases. CDR1 is SNHLY, CDR2 FYNNEI, per germline. The CDR3 loop spans 14 amino acids. The ends lost 9 bases at V and 4 bases at J; junction bases unmatched: 5. CDR3 coding DNA: TGTGCCAGATCTAGCGGGAGGGCCCCAGATACGCAGTATTTT. Translating gives CARSSGRAPDTQYF. The full variable domain, completed using reference TRBV2 and TRBJ2-3, is EPEVTQTPSHQVTQMGQEVILRCVPISNHLYFYWYRQILGQKVEFLVSFYNNEISEKSEIFDDQFSVERPDGSNFTLKIRSTKLEDSAMYFCARSSGRAPDTQYFGPGTRLTVL.

This chain joins TRBV18 and TRBJ2-5; 8 bases match TRBD1. Germline-derived CDR1 and CDR2 are KGHSH and LQKENI. J gave up 2 bases and V 5 bases, and 7 bases lay outside the gene matches. The CDR3 has 15 residues. DNA for the CDR3: TGTGCCAGCTCATTAATTGGACAGGGACAAGAGACCCAGTACTTC. Translating it yields CASSLIGQGQETQYF.

The chain carries TRBV10-3 and TRBJ2-7; the D gene is possibly TRBD1 (5 bases). The CDR3 consists of 12 residues. Between the trimmed V and J ends, which lost 6 bases and 7 bases, there was a span of 13 bases. CDR1 and CDR2 (germline): ENHRY, SYGVKD. CDR3 loop: CAISGTGLEQYF. The CDR3 region has the DNA TGTGCCATCAGCGGAACAGGTTTGGAGCAGTACTTC.

J is TRBJ2-5 and V is TRBV4-3; 8 nucleotides line up with TRBD1. The V gene end was trimmed by 2 bases and the J gene end by 3 bases; junction bases not matched to a gene: 2. The length of the CDR3 is 14 residues. Germline V gives CDR1 LGHNA, CDR2 YSLEER. The CDR3 sequence: CASSQSTGEETQYF. As DNA, the CDR3 is TGCGCCAGCAGCCAATCGACAGGGGAAGAGACCCAGTACTTC.

The chain joins TRBV5-5 to TRBJ1-3; D gene uncertain. CDR3 length: 14 amino acids. The V and J ends lost 1 base and 0 bases respectively, with 5 bases between them. Germline CDR1 and CDR2: SGHKS and YYEKEE (reference sequence). The CDR3 sequence is CASSLSGSGNTIYF. CDR3 DNA sequence: TGTGCCAGCAGCTTGAGCGGCTCTGGAAACACCATATATTTT. The variable domain in full, with the rest retrieved from reference TRBV5-5 and TRBJ1-3, is DAGVTQSPTHLIKTRGQQVTLRCSPISGHKSVSWYQQVLGQGPQFIFQYYEKEERGRGNFPDRFSARQFPNYSSELNVNALLLGDSALYLCASSLSGSGNTIYFGEGSWLTVV.

This rearrangement joins TRBV7-8 to TRBJ1-1, with D possibly being TRBD1 (6 bases). This CDR3 has 16 amino acids. Germline CDR1 SGHVS, CDR2 FQNEAQ. Trimming left V 4 bases short and J 0 bases short, with 15 bases between. The CDR3, as DNA: TGTGCCAGCAGCTACCAGGACAGCCTTTTGAACACTGAAGCTTTCTTT. Its protein is CASSYQDSLLNTEAFF. Filled out from reference TRBV7-8 and TRBJ1-1, the complete variable domain reads GAGVSQSPRYKVAKRGQDVALRCDPISGHVSLFWYQQALGQGPEFLTYFQNEAQLDKSGLPSDRFFAERPEGSVSTLKIQRTQQEDSAVYLCASSYQDSLLNTEAFFGQGTRLTVV.

The chain links TRBV9 to TRBJ1-4; no clear D gene. Trimming removed 0 bases at V and 8 bases at J, with 11 bases between. The germline V gene has CDR1 SGDLS and CDR2 YYNGEE. The CDR3 has 14 amino acids. The CDR3 spells CASSVVGGNEKLFF. The CDR3 DNA is TGTGCCAGCAGCGTAGTAGGAGGGAACGAAAAACTGTTTTTT.

The chain links TRBV12-5 to TRBJ1-1; 7 bases fit TRBD1. Trimming took 0 bases from V and 1 from J; bases not matched to a gene: 5. The length of the CDR3 is 16 residues. CDR1 is LGHNT and CDR2 is FRNRAP in the germline V gene. CDR3 sequence: CASGLVNRGRNTEAFF. The DNA for the CDR3 is TGTGCTAGTGGTTTGGTAAACAGGGGAAGGAACACTGAAGCTTTCTTT.

This sequence joins TRBV18 and TRBJ2-7; 9 bases fit TRBD2. The CDR3 totals 18 residues. J was trimmed by 4 bases and V by 0 bases; bases with no gene match: 13. Germline-derived CDR1 and CDR2 are KGHSH and LQKENI. This CDR3 reads CASSPPLGSGGRAYEQYF. The CDR3 DNA reads as TGTGCCAGCTCACCACCTTTGGGTTCCGGCGGGAGGGCTTACGAGCAGTACTTC. The variable domain in full, with the rest retrieved from reference TRBV18 and TRBJ2-7, is NAGVMQNPRHLVRRRGQEARLRCSPMKGHSHVYWYRQLPEEGLKFMVYLQKENIIDESGMPKERFSAEFPKEGPSILRIQQVVRGDSAAYFCASSPPLGSGGRAYEQYFGPGTRLTVT.

The chain uses TRBV10-3 and TRBJ1-2; 8 bases map to TRBD1. The trim removed 8 bases at V and 6 bases at J, leaving 8 bases unmatched. CDR3 length: 13 residues. CDR1 and CDR2 (germline): ENHRY, SYGVKD. Here the CDR3 DNA reads TGTGCCATCGCGGACAGGGTCCCTCATGGCTACACCTTC. Translation: CAIADRVPHGYTF.

This rearrangement joins TRBV6-5 to TRBJ2-7; 10 nucleotides line up with TRBD2. The J segment lost 3 bases and the V segment lost 0 bases, leaving 2 bases of the junction unmatched. This CDR3 region has 15 residues. Germline values: CDR1 MNHEY, CDR2 SVGAGI. The CDR3 is CASSYSTSGNYEQYF. As DNA, the CDR3 is TGTGCCAGCAGTTACTCAACTAGCGGGAACTACGAGCAGTACTTC.

The chain joins TRBV7-6 to TRBJ1-6; 9 bases map to TRBD1. The CDR3 consists of 15 residues. V was clipped by 1 base and J by 7 bases; unmatched bases: 2. In germline, CDR1 is SGHVS, CDR2 FNYEAQ. CDR3: CASSLGDRENSPLHF. The CDR3 DNA sequence: TGTGCCAGCAGCTTAGGGGACAGGGAAAATTCACCCCTCCACTTT.

The chain has TRBV2 and TRBJ2-3; the D gene is possibly TRBD1 (5 bases). The CDR3 runs 17 residues. V lost 0 bases and J lost 0, with 13 bases in between. Germline V gives CDR1 SNHLY, CDR2 FYNNEI. CDR3 loop: CASSEAGAGPSTDTQYF. In DNA form, the CDR3 reads TGTGCCAGCAGTGAAGCTGGAGCAGGGCCTAGCACAGATACGCAGTATTTT.

The genes are TRBV15 and TRBJ1-5; D is ambiguous. The length of the CDR3 is 13 residues. Trimming took 0 bases from V and 7 from J, leaving 7 bases between them. Germline V CDR1 and CDR2: LNHNV, YYDKDF (reference sequence). The CDR3 DNA is TGTGCCACCAGCAGAGATATGCGGCAGCCCCAGCATTTT. As protein: CATSRDMRQPQHF. Based on the CDR3 plus reference TRBV15 and TRBJ1-5, the full variable domain is DAMVIQNPRYQVTQFGKPVTLSCSQTLNHNVMYWYQQKSSQAPKLLFHYYDKDFNNEADTPDNFQSRRPNTSFCFLDIRSPGLGDTAMYLCATSRDMRQPQHFGDGTRLSIL.

The chain recombines TRBV29-1 with TRBJ2-2, with TRBD2 matching 12 bases. The ends lost 1 base at V and 7 bases at J; junction bases unmatched: 4. This CDR3 comprises 15 residues. Germline-derived CDR1 and CDR2 are SQVTM and ANQGSEA. In DNA form, the CDR3 reads TGCAGCGTTGAAGGGACTAGCGGGATGGTCGGGGAGCTGTTTTTT. Its protein is CSVEGTSGMVGELFF.

This rearrangement joins TRBV14 to TRBJ2-5, with D possibly being TRBD1 (5 bases). The CDR3 has 16 residues. Germline V gene sequence: CDR1 SGHDN, CDR2 FVKESK. V lost 1 base and J 2 bases, leaving 14 bases between the germline ends. The CDR3 DNA is TGTGCCAGCAGCCAAGGGGTTGGGGCGGTTCAAGAGACCCAGTACTTC. Residues: CASSQGVGAVQETQYF. The full variable domain, with the rest looked up from reference TRBV14 and TRBJ2-5, is EAGVTQFPSHSVIEKGQTVTLRCDPISGHDNLYWYRRVMGKEIKFLLHFVKESKQDESGMPNNRFLAERTGGTYSTLKVQPAELEDSGVYFCASSQGVGAVQETQYFGPGTRLLVL.

Here the CDR3 reads CASSRTGLNEKLFF. The CDR3 DNA follows: TGTGCCAGCAGCCGGACAGGGTTGAATGAAAAACTGTTTTTT. The chain combines TRBV5-8 with TRBJ1-4; TRBD1 matches 8 bases. CDR1 SGHTS and CDR2 YDEGEE come from the germline V gene. V lost 4 bases, J lost 5 bases, and 4 bases stayed unmatched. There are 14 residues in the CDR3.

The V and J genes are TRBV20-1 and TRBJ2-7; D unresolved. This CDR3 comprises 11 residues. The V and J ends lost 3 bases and 3 bases respectively, with 6 bases between them. Germline V lookup: CDR1 DFQATT, CDR2 SNEGSKA (reference sequence). CDR3 protein: CSASYGYEQYF. The CDR3 DNA reads as TGCAGTGCTAGTTACGGCTACGAGCAGTACTTC.

The V and J genes are TRBV27 and TRBJ1-1; TRBD1 agrees at 11 bases. Trimming at V came to 6 bases and at J to 1 base, leaving 10 bases not matched to a gene. Germline loops: CDR1 MNHEY, CDR2 SMNVEV (reference sequence). This CDR3 contains 17 residues. CDR3: CASRSTGTGGRNTEAFF. In nucleotides, the CDR3 is TGTGCCAGCAGATCCACTGGGACAGGGGGTCGGAACACTGAAGCTTTCTTT.